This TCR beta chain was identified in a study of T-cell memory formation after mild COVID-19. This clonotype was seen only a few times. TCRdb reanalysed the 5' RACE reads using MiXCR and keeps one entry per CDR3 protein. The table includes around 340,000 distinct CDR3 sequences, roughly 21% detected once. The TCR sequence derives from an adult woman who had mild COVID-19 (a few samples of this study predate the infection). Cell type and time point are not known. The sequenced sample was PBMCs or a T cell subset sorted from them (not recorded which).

As DNA, the CDR3 is TGCGCCAGCAGCTATGGACAGGGGACTGCCGAGATTTGGAATGAGCAGTTCTTC. Amino acids: CASSYGQGTAEIWNEQFF. The rearrangement joins TRBV5-1 to TRBJ2-1; the match to TRBD1 covers 9 bases. V trimming: 3 bases; J trimming: 7 bases; junction bases outside the gene matches: 17. The CDR3 runs to 18 residues. CDR1 and CDR2 (germline): SGHRS, YFSETQ.